This T cell receptor (beta chain) was found in a study of neurological immune-mediated disorders. The making of cDNA relied on 5'RACE with 10-nucleotide random UMIs. One entry per CDR3 protein results from TCRdb running MiXCR on the 5' RACE reads. The sample has roughly 52,000 distinct CDR3 sequences, around 3.8% seen once. CD4+ or CD8+ T cells, 950,000 to 1,000,000 per library, were used for sorted libraries. The study's findings and limits: Multiple sclerosis, the disease with the least TCR clonal expansion, fell below healthy controls, whereas HTLV-1-associated myelopathy showed the most. None of the CDR3 amino acid sequences found in expanded clones was shared across subjects. This suggests that the TCR-beta repertoires were private in all groups.

This clonotype was seen a handful of times. Its cognate antigen is unknown. The sample was CD4+ T cells from blood. This receptor was identified in a woman between 40 and 50 years old with multiple sclerosis.

CDR3 sequence reads: CASSYVDTQYF. The CDR3 DNA is TGTGCCAGCAGTTACGTGGATACGCAGTATTTT. J is TRBJ2-3 and V is TRBV6-2 or TRBV6-3, with D hard to call. The CDR3 extends over 11 amino acids. V was shortened by 2 bases and J by 6 bases, with 3 bases between the two germline ends. Germline CDR1 is MNHEY and CDR2 is SVGEGT.